The rows below give T cell receptor beta chains drawn from one sample of a study of Graves' ophthalmopathy and Graves' hyperthyroidism. From the multiplex PCR reads, TCRdb called clonotypes with MiXCR, one entry per CDR3 protein. Among around 43,000 distinct CDR3 sequences listed, 52% were seen once. The sample taken for sequencing was peripheral blood. These receptor sequences come from an adult man with Graves' ophthalmopathy. Each CDR3 is given with its conserved first and last residue. Each record gives: clone size, J gene, D gene, V gene, CDR3 DNA, CDR3 protein. A D gene is named only where the DNA matches it firmly. Size is omitted from some rows. Given values are once, few, many or a class for expanded clones.

abundance: NA
j_gene: TRBJ2-1
d_gene: NA
v_gene: TRBV10-3
CDR3nt: TGTGCCACCCGCGGGGACGGGCCAGATGAGCAGTTCTTC
CDR3aa: CATRGDGPDEQFF

abundance: medium-sized
j_gene: TRBJ2-7
d_gene: TRBD1
v_gene: TRBV15
CDR3nt: TGTGCCACCAGCAGACAGGGGGCTGGCTACGAGCAGTACTTC
CDR3aa: CATSRQGAGYEQYF

abundance: NA
j_gene: TRBJ2-2
d_gene: NA
v_gene: TRBV7-6
CDR3nt: TGTGCCAGCAGCTTAGCGGAGAACACCGGGGAGCTGTTTTTT
CDR3aa: CASSLAENTGELFF

abundance: NA
j_gene: TRBJ1-4
d_gene: NA
v_gene: TRBV15
CDR3nt: TGTGCCACCAGCAGAGATACAGGAGACGATGAAAAACTGTTTTTT
CDR3aa: CATSRDTGDDEKLFF

abundance: many
j_gene: TRBJ2-1
d_gene: TRBD2
v_gene: TRBV7-3
CDR3nt: TGTGCCAGCAGCTTAAATCCCCTTAGCGGGGGCTACAATGAGCAGTTCTTC
CDR3aa: CASSLNPLSGGYNEQFF

abundance: once
j_gene: TRBJ2-3
d_gene: TRBD2
v_gene: TRBV7-9
CDR3nt: TGTGCCAGCAGCTTTCTCGGGACTAGCGGCTACAATGAGCAGTATTTT
CDR3aa: CASSFLGTSGYNEQYF

abundance: NA
j_gene: TRBJ2-1
d_gene: TRBD2
v_gene: TRBV7-3
CDR3nt: TGTGCCAGCAGCCCAGAGGGTAGCGGGAGCCACAATGAGCAGTTCTTC
CDR3aa: CASSPEGSGSHNEQFF

abundance: many
j_gene: TRBJ2-1
d_gene: TRBD2
v_gene: TRBV20-1
CDR3nt: TGCAGTGTATTACGGACTAGCGATAATGAGCAGTTCTTC
CDR3aa: CSVLRTSDNEQFF

abundance: NA
j_gene: TRBJ2-3
d_gene: TRBD2
v_gene: TRBV10-1
CDR3nt: TGCGCCAGCAGTGATTTAGCGGGGGATAGCACAGATACGCAGTATTTT
CDR3aa: CASSDLAGDSTDTQYF

abundance: NA
j_gene: TRBJ2-5
d_gene: NA
v_gene: TRBV7-9
CDR3nt: TGTGCCAGCAGCTTGGGTCCGGATGGGGAGACCCAGTACTTC
CDR3aa: CASSLGPDGETQYF

abundance: NA
j_gene: TRBJ2-1
d_gene: NA
v_gene: TRBV29-1
CDR3nt: TGCAGCGTGACGCAGGGACCGAGCTCCTACAATGAGCAGTTCTTC
CDR3aa: CSVTQGPSSYNEQFF

abundance: NA
j_gene: TRBJ2-5
d_gene: TRBD1
v_gene: TRBV25-1
CDR3nt: TGTGCCAGCAGTGAATATAAGACAGGGACGCGGGAGACCCAGTACTTC
CDR3aa: CASSEYKTGTRETQYF

abundance: NA
j_gene: TRBJ1-3
d_gene: NA
v_gene: TRBV2
CDR3nt: TGTGCCAGCAGCCTACTTACAGGGCCTGGAAACACCATATATTTT
CDR3aa: CASSLLTGPGNTIYF

abundance: few
j_gene: TRBJ2-1
d_gene: NA
v_gene: TRBV7-9
CDR3nt: TGTGCCAGCAGCTATCGGGACGGAGGCTACAATGAGCAGTTCTTC
CDR3aa: CASSYRDGGYNEQFF

abundance: NA
j_gene: TRBJ1-5
d_gene: NA
v_gene: TRBV5-5
CDR3nt: TGTGCCAGCAGCTTTTACGGGGGGAGTCAGCCCCAGCATTTT
CDR3aa: CASSFYGGSQPQHF

abundance: many
j_gene: TRBJ1-4
d_gene: NA
v_gene: TRBV6-5
CDR3nt: TGTGCCAGCAGTTCAAAAGTGGCGGCAACTAATGAAAAACTGTTTTTT
CDR3aa: CASSSKVAATNEKLFF

abundance: NA
j_gene: TRBJ1-5
d_gene: NA
v_gene: TRBV7-9
CDR3nt: TGTGCCAGCAGTGTCCCCGACAGTAGGGGTCAGCCCCAGCATTTT
CDR3aa: CASSVPDSRGQPQHF

abundance: NA
j_gene: TRBJ2-5
d_gene: TRBD1
v_gene: TRBV20-1
CDR3nt: TGCAGTGCTAGAGATGAGGGGACAGGGGGAAATCTGGAAGTTCAGCCCCAGTACTTC
CDR3aa: CSARDEGTGGNLEVQPQYF

abundance: NA
j_gene: TRBJ1-2
d_gene: TRBD1
v_gene: TRBV25-1
CDR3nt: TGTGCCAGCAGTGCCGGGACAGGGAACTGTGGCTACACCTTC
CDR3aa: CASSAGTGNCGYTF

abundance: many
j_gene: TRBJ1-6
d_gene: NA
v_gene: TRBV27
CDR3nt: TGTGCCAGCCGCCAAAGCCTCAGCTCCTATAATTCACCCCTCCACTTT
CDR3aa: CASRQSLSSYNSPLHF

abundance: once
j_gene: TRBJ2-2
d_gene: NA
v_gene: TRBV7-9
CDR3nt: TGTGCCAGCAGCTTAGTGGGGCTCGGGGAGCTGTTTTTT
CDR3aa: CASSLVGLGELFF

abundance: NA
j_gene: TRBJ2-1
d_gene: NA
v_gene: TRBV19
CDR3nt: TGTGCCAGTAGCCCCGGACTACCTATAATCTACAATGAGCAGTTCTTC
CDR3aa: CASSPGLPIIYNEQFF

abundance: many
j_gene: TRBJ1-1
d_gene: NA
v_gene: TRBV20-1
CDR3nt: TGCAGTGCTAGGGAACCGGGACACCAGAACACTGAAGCTTTCTTT
CDR3aa: CSAREPGHQNTEAFF

abundance: many
j_gene: TRBJ1-2
d_gene: NA
v_gene: TRBV14
CDR3nt: TGTGCCAGCAGCCAAGTAGGGGCTAGGAACGGCTACACCTTC
CDR3aa: CASSQVGARNGYTF

abundance: many
j_gene: TRBJ1-4
d_gene: NA
v_gene: TRBV2
CDR3nt: TGTGCCAGCAGAAACAGGGTCTTTAATGAAAAACTGTTTTTT
CDR3aa: CASRNRVFNEKLFF

abundance: many
j_gene: TRBJ2-5
d_gene: NA
v_gene: TRBV7-2
CDR3nt: TGTGCCAGCAGCCGGCCCGGTAACTTGGAGACCCAGTACTTC
CDR3aa: CASSRPGNLETQYF

abundance: NA
j_gene: TRBJ2-5
d_gene: NA
v_gene: TRBV7-6
CDR3nt: TGTGCCAGCAGCTTAGCATATCGGGGGAGTCAAGAGACCCAGTACTTC
CDR3aa: CASSLAYRGSQETQYF

abundance: NA
j_gene: TRBJ2-5
d_gene: TRBD2
v_gene: TRBV7-3
CDR3nt: TGTGCCAGCAGCTTCAGGAGGAGTAGCGGGGGATACCAAGAGACCCAGTACTTC
CDR3aa: CASSFRRSSGGYQETQYF

abundance: many
j_gene: TRBJ1-3
d_gene: NA
v_gene: TRBV6-5
CDR3nt: TGTGCCAGCAGGGAAGACAGCTTCTCTGGAAACACCATATATTTT
CDR3aa: CASREDSFSGNTIYF

abundance: many
j_gene: TRBJ2-1
d_gene: NA
v_gene: TRBV10-1
CDR3nt: TGCGCCAGCAGTGTAGGAAACAATGAGCAGTTCTTC
CDR3aa: CASSVGNNEQFF

abundance: many
j_gene: TRBJ1-2
d_gene: NA
v_gene: TRBV20-1
CDR3nt: TGCAGTGCTAGTTTTCGGGGGGCTTCGGGCTACACCTTC
CDR3aa: CSASFRGASGYTF

abundance: many
j_gene: TRBJ2-6
d_gene: NA
v_gene: TRBV12-5
CDR3nt: TGTGCTAGTGGTTTGGAAACAGGGACTATTGCTGTAGGGGCCAACGTCCTGACTTTC
CDR3aa: CASGLETGTIAVGANVLTF

abundance: medium-sized
j_gene: TRBJ2-3
d_gene: TRBD2
v_gene: TRBV24-1
CDR3nt: TGTGCCACCAGTGATTCCGGGACTAGCGGGAGAGATACGCAGTATTTT
CDR3aa: CATSDSGTSGRDTQYF

abundance: once
j_gene: TRBJ2-2
d_gene: TRBD1
v_gene: TRBV7-2
CDR3nt: TGTGCCAGCAGCTTAGTCGGACAGGGGAGCACCGGGGAGCTGTTTTTT
CDR3aa: CASSLVGQGSTGELFF

abundance: NA
j_gene: TRBJ1-1
d_gene: NA
v_gene: TRBV6-2/TRBV6-3
CDR3nt: TGTGCCAGCAGTTACTCGAGAGGGGGGTGGGGGGCGCGGCAAACGATAACTGAAGCTTTCTTT
CDR3aa: CASSYSRGGWGARQTITEAFF

abundance: NA
j_gene: TRBJ2-7
d_gene: TRBD1
v_gene: TRBV4-2
CDR3nt: TGTGCCAGCAGCCCGGAGCGGGACAGGGGCACCGAGCAGTACTTC
CDR3aa: CASSPERDRGTEQYF

abundance: NA
j_gene: TRBJ2-1
d_gene: NA
v_gene: TRBV5-1
CDR3nt: TGCGCCAGCAGCTTGCGGGGGCCGCACAATGAGCAGTTCTTC
CDR3aa: CASSLRGPHNEQFF

abundance: NA
j_gene: TRBJ1-2
d_gene: TRBD1
v_gene: TRBV3-1
CDR3nt: TGTGCCAGCAGCCAAGCTGTGGGGGGACAGAACTGTGGCTACACCTTC
CDR3aa: CASSQAVGGQNCGYTF

abundance: NA
j_gene: TRBJ1-2
d_gene: TRBD1
v_gene: TRBV7-9
CDR3nt: TGTGCCAGCAGCACAACCCGGGACAGCGCTAACTATGGCTACACCTTC
CDR3aa: CASSTTRDSANYGYTF

abundance: NA
j_gene: TRBJ2-2
d_gene: NA
v_gene: TRBV20-1
CDR3nt: TGCAGTGCTAGAGATCCGAGGGGGCTGTTTTTT
CDR3aa: CSARDPRGLFF

abundance: NA
j_gene: TRBJ2-3
d_gene: NA
v_gene: TRBV19
CDR3nt: TGTGCCAGTAACCCTGGGGCCAGTAGCACAGATACGCAGTATTTT
CDR3aa: CASNPGASSTDTQYF

abundance: many
j_gene: TRBJ2-7
d_gene: NA
v_gene: TRBV19
CDR3nt: TGTGCCAGTAGATCAGTAGGAGGGAGTTACGAGCAGTACTTC
CDR3aa: CASRSVGGSYEQYF

abundance: many
j_gene: TRBJ2-2
d_gene: NA
v_gene: TRBV6-1
CDR3nt: TGTGCCAGCAGTGAAGCTTTGGACTCCTACACCGGGGAGCTGTTTTTT
CDR3aa: CASSEALDSYTGELFF

abundance: once
j_gene: TRBJ2-7
d_gene: TRBD2
v_gene: TRBV5-1
CDR3nt: TGCGCCAGCAGCTCGGCCGGGAGGGTCACCGGGGAGCAGTACTTC
CDR3aa: CASSSAGRVTGEQYF